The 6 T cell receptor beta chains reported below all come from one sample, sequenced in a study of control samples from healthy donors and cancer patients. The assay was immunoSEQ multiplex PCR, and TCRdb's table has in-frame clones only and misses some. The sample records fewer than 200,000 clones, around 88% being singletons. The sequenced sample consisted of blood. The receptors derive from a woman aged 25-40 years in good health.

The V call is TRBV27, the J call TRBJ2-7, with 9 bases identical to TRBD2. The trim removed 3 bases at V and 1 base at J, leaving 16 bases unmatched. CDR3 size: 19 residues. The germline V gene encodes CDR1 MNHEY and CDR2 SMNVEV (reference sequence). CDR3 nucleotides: TGTGCCAGCAGTTTGCGTACTAGCGGGTTCTCCTCACTTTCCTACGAGCAGTACTTC. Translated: CASSLRTSGFSSLSYEQYF.

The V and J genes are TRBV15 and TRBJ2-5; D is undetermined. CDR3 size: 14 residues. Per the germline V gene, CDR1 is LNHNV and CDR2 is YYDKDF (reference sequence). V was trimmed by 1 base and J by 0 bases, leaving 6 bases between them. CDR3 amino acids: CATSRGQNQETQYF. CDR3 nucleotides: TGTGCCACCAGCAGAGGTCAAAACCAAGAGACCCAGTACTTC.

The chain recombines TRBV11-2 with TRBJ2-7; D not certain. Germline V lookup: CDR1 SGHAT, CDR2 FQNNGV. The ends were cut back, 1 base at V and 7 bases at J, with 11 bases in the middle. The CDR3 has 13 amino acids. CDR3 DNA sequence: TGTGCCAGCAGCTTAGGTAGGGTAAGGGAGCAGTACGTC. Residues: CASSLGRVREQYV.

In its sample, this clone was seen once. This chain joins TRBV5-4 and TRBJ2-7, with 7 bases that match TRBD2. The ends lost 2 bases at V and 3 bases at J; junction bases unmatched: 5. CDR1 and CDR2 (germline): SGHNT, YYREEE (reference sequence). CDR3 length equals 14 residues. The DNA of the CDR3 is TGTGCCAGCAGCTTAGCGGGAAGCGACTACGAGCAGTACTTC. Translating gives CASSLAGSDYEQYF.

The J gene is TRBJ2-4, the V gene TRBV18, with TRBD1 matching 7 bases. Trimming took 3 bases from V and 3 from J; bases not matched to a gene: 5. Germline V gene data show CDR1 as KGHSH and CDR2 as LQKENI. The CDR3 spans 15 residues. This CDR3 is CASSPQGVGKNIQYF. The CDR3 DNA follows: TGTGCCAGCTCACCTCAGGGGGTTGGCAAAAACATTCAGTACTTC.

The CDR3 DNA is TGTGCCAGCAGTTTGCGGAGGGGTTTAGGCGAGCAGTACGTC. Amino acid sequence: CASSLRRGLGEQYV. This chain uses TRBV27 with TRBJ2-7; a weak D match, TRBD2 (6 bases). Per the germline V gene, CDR1 is MNHEY and CDR2 is SMNVEV (reference sequence). The CDR3 has 14 residues. V gave up 3 bases and J gave up 6 bases, with 15 bases separating them.